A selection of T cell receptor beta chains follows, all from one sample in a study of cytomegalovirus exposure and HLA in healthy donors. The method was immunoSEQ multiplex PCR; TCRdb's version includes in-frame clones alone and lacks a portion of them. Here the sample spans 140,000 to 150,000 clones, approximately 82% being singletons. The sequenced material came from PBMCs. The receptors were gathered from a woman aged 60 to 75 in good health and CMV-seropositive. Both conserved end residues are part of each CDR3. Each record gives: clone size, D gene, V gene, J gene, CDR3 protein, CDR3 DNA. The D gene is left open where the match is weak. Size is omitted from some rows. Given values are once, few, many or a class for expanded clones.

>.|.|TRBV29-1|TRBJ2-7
CSVVLAYEQYF
TGCAGCGTTGTCCTTGCTTACGAGCAGTACTTC
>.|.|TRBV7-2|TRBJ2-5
CASSSGETQYF
TGTGCCAGCAGCTCGGGAGAGACCCAGTACTTC
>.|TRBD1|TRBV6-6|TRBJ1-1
CASRLNRGKAEAFF
TGTGCCAGCAGACTAAACAGGGGAAAAGCTGAAGCTTTCTTT
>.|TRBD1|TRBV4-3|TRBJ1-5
CASSQDRGTGFSNQPQHF
TGCGCCAGCAGCCAAGACCGGGGGACAGGGTTTAGCAATCAGCCCCAGCATTTT
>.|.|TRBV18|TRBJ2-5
CASSPTGGGETQYF
TGTGCCAGCTCACCAACGGGGGGCGGAGAGACCCAGTACTTC
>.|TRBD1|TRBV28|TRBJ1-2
CASSLTTGAVPNYGYTF
TGTGCCAGCAGTTTAACAACAGGGGCCGTTCCTAACTATGGCTACACCTTC
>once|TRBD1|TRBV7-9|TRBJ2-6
CASSRGWTGSGANVLTF
TGTGCCAGCAGCCGGGGATGGACAGGGAGCGGGGCCAACGTCCTGACTTTC
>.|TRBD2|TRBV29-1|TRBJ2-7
CSAGLAGGREQYF
TGCAGCGCCGGACTAGCGGGAGGTCGCGAGCAGTACTTC
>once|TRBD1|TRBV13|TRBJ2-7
CVSSLRGTGGPYYEQYF
TGTGTCAGCAGCTTAAGGGGGACAGGGGGCCCCTATTACGAGCAGTACTTC
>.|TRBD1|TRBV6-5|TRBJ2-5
CASSEDRDQETQYF
TGTGCCAGCAGTGAGGACAGGGACCAAGAGACCCAGTACTTC
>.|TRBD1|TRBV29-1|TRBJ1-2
CSVGGGADGYTF
TGCAGCGTTGGAGGGGGCGCGGATGGCTACACCTTC
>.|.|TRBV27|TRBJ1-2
CASSLSQGSQGYTF
TGTGCCAGCAGTTTATCCCAGGGTTCTCAGGGCTACACCTTC
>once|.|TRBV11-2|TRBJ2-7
CASSLGAGSYEQYF
TGTGCCAGCAGCTTAGGGGCAGGGTCCTACGAGCAGTACTTC
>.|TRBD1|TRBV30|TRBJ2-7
CAWSVGRDRDEQYF
TGTGCCTGGAGTGTAGGACGGGACAGAGACGAGCAGTACTTC
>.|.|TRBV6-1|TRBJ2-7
CASSINRDYEQYF
TGTGCCAGCAGTATAAACCGGGACTACGAGCAGTACTTC
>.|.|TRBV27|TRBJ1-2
CASSLSMSGEGYGYTF
TGTGCCAGCAGTTTATCGATGTCAGGGGAAGGGTATGGCTACACCTTC
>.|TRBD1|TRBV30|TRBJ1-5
CAWSLGQGVGNQPQHF
TGTGCCTGGAGTCTTGGACAGGGTGTGGGCAATCAGCCCCAGCATTTT
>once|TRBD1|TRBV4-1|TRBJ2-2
CASSQGQGGSGELFF
TGCGCCAGCAGCCAAGGACAGGGGGGGTCCGGGGAGCTGTTTTTT
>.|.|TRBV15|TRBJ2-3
CATSRGASGTTDTQYF
TGTGCCACCAGCAGAGGGGCGAGCGGCACTACAGATACGCAGTATTTT
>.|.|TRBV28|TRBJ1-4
CASKEGGGTYEKLFF
TGTGCCAGCAAGGAAGGGGGGGGGACTTATGAAAAACTGTTTTTT
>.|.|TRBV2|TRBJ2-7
CASSESGVSYEQYF
TGTGCCAGCAGTGAATCGGGGGTTTCCTACGAGCAGTACTTC
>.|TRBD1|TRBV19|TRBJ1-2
CASSATGQGSAGYTF
TGTGCCAGTAGTGCAACGGGACAGGGGTCCGCTGGCTACACCTTC
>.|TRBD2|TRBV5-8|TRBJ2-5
CASSPGTSSYQETQYF
TGTGCCAGCAGCCCCGGGACTAGCTCGTACCAAGAGACCCAGTACTTC
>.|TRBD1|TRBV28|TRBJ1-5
CASSFPRTGQPIPQHF
TGTGCCAGCAGTTTCCCCCGGACAGGGCAGCCGATACCCCAGCATTTT
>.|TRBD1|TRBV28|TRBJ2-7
CASRDRAYEQYF
TGTGCCAGCAGAGACAGGGCCTACGAGCAGTACTTC
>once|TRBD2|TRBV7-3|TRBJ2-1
CASSQTSDHEQFF
TGTGCCAGCAGCCAAACTAGCGACCATGAGCAGTTCTTC
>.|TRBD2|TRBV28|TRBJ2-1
CASRSSSGSPYNEQFF
TGTGCCAGCAGGTCCTCTAGCGGGAGTCCCTACAATGAGCAGTTCTTC
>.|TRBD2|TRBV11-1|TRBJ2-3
CASSPGLASDTQYF
TGTGCCAGCAGCCCTGGACTAGCTTCAGATACGCAGTATTTT
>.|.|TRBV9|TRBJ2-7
CASSATGFSEQYF
TGTGCCAGCAGCGCGACTGGGTTTAGCGAGCAGTACTTC
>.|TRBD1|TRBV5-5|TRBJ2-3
CASTRQGKGTDTQYF
TGTGCCAGCACCCGACAGGGTAAGGGGACAGATACGCAGTATTTT
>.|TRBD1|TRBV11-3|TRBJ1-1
CASRLTGTVNTEAFF
TGTGCCAGCAGACTTACCGGGACAGTGAACACTGAAGCTTTCTTT
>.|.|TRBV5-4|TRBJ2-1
CASSRQTGVDNEQFF
TGTGCCAGCAGCAGGCAGACGGGAGTCGACAATGAGCAGTTCTTC
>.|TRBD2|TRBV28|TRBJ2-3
CASSLAGGPPQSDTQYF
TGTGCCAGCAGTTTAGCGGGAGGGCCCCCACAATCGGATACGCAGTATTTT
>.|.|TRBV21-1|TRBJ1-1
CASSKVGLSAEAFF
TGTGCCAGCAGCAAAGTGGGACTCTCGGCTGAAGCTTTCTTT
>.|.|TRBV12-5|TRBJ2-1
CASAPGDTYNEQFF
TGTGCTAGTGCTCCAGGGGACACCTACAATGAGCAGTTCTTC
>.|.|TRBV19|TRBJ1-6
CASRPRVESPLHF
TGTGCCAGTAGGCCAAGAGTGGAGTCACCCCTCCACTTT
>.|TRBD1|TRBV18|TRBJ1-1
CASSGQVDTEAFF
TGTGCCAGCTCGGGACAGGTGGACACTGAAGCTTTCTTT
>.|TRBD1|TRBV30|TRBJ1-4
CAWGQGLARNEKLFF
TGTGCCTGGGGACAGGGTCTAGCCCGGAATGAAAAACTGTTTTTT
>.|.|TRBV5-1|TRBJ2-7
CASSSSGVPYEQYF
TGCGCCAGCAGCTCCTCGGGTGTTCCCTACGAGCAGTACTTC
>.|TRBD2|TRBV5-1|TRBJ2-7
CASSFTPAGVVYEQYF
TGCGCCAGCAGCTTCACCCCAGCGGGAGTTGTTTACGAGCAGTACTTC
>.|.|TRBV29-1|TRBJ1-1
CSVEGGGEAFF
TGCAGCGTTGAAGGTGGAGGTGAAGCTTTCTTT
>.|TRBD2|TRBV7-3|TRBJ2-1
CASSLSGLADYEQFF
TGTGCCAGCAGCTTATCTGGACTAGCAGATTATGAGCAGTTCTTC
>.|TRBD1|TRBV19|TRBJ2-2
CASSITGTGNTGELFF
TGTGCCAGTAGTATAACCGGGACAGGGAACACCGGGGAGCTGTTTTTT